Listed below are T cell receptor beta chains from one sample, sequenced in a study of T cell repertoires in cytomegalovirus infection. Antigens for these TCRs are unknown. Each CDR3 protein gets one entry after TCRdb re-called the reads with MiXCR. The sample lists approximately 730,000 distinct CDR3 sequences; around 29% were seen once. The sequencing here drew on cultured CD8+ T cells from PBMCs, taken from culture after CMV antigen stimulation. These TCRs come from a human donor in good health (CMV status not recorded). Some clones in this sample may be carry-over from other donors' samples. The CDR3 runs from the conserved cysteine through the conserved F or W. The D gene is left open where the match is weak. Clone size is stated in some rows and not others, as once, few, many or a class when expanded.

size: few; V: TRBV7-8; D: TRBD2; J: TRBJ2-1; DNA: TGTGCCAGCAGCGGACCCGGGACTACCTACTCCTACAATGAGCAGTTCTTC; CDR3: CASSGPGTTYSYNEQFF
size: many; V: TRBV7-8; D: TRBD1; J: TRBJ1-2; DNA: TGTGCCAGCAGCTTAGGGGGACAGGGGGCGTATGGCTACACCTTC; CDR3: CASSLGGQGAYGYTF
size: -; V: TRBV6-8; D: -; J: TRBJ1-2; DNA: TGTGCCAGCAGTTACTCAAACTATGGCTACACCTTC; CDR3: CASSYSNYGYTF
size: few; V: TRBV15; D: -; J: TRBJ2-1; DNA: TGTGCCACCAGCTCTCACCGGGCGGCTTACTACAATGAGCAGTTCTTC; CDR3: CATSSHRAAYYNEQFF
size: few; V: TRBV7-9; D: -; J: TRBJ2-5; DNA: TGTGCCAGCGGACTAAAGCAGCCCCATGAACAAGAGACCCAGTACTTC; CDR3: CASGLKQPHEQETQYF
size: -; V: TRBV6-5; D: -; J: TRBJ2-3; DNA: TGTGCCAGCAGTTTCAACCCAGGGCTTAAATCGGGGGATACGCAGTATTTT; CDR3: CASSFNPGLKSGDTQYF
size: few; V: TRBV12-3/TRBV12-4; D: TRBD1; J: TRBJ1-2; DNA: TGTGCCAGCAGTCCGCGACAGGGGACAAATCGGGGCTACACCTTC; CDR3: CASSPRQGTNRGYTF
size: -; V: TRBV7-6; D: TRBD1; J: TRBJ1-2; DNA: TGTGCCAGCAGCACCGACAGGGCGGTATATGGCTACACCTTC; CDR3: CASSTDRAVYGYTF
size: few; V: TRBV4-1; D: -; J: TRBJ1-5; DNA: TGCGCCAGCAGCCAAGAGGGGGGTCACAGGGAGCCCCAGCATTTT; CDR3: CASSQEGGHREPQHF
size: few; V: TRBV28; D: -; J: TRBJ2-1; DNA: TGTGCCAGCAGTGACCCGGGGGATACATGGGATGAGCAGTTCTTC; CDR3: CASSDPGDTWDEQFF
size: few; V: TRBV7-6; D: TRBD2; J: TRBJ2-5; DNA: TGTGCCAGCAGCCTTAGCTCAGGACTAGCGTACCGGGAGACCCAGTACTTC; CDR3: CASSLSSGLAYRETQYF
size: -; V: TRBV27; D: -; J: TRBJ2-1; DNA: TGTGCCAGCAGTCTTCAACAGGGAATAGAGCAGTTCTTC; CDR3: CASSLQQGIEQFF
size: many; V: TRBV6-2/TRBV6-3; D: -; J: TRBJ1-1; DNA: TGTGCCAGCAGTTATATGAGGGGAGGGCACACTGAAGCTTTCTTT; CDR3: CASSYMRGGHTEAFF
size: few; V: TRBV6-6; D: -; J: TRBJ2-2; DNA: TGTGCCAGCAGTTCCCAGACCGGGGAGCTGTTTTTT; CDR3: CASSSQTGELFF
size: -; V: TRBV29-1; D: -; J: TRBJ2-3; DNA: TGCAGCGTTCCCGGGTTCACAGATACGCAGTATTTT; CDR3: CSVPGFTDTQYF
size: -; V: TRBV12-3/TRBV12-4; D: -; J: TRBJ1-5; DNA: TGTGCCAGCAGTTTTGGGGAAGGGGGCAATCAGCCCCAGCATTTT; CDR3: CASSFGEGGNQPQHF
size: few; V: TRBV28; D: -; J: TRBJ1-5; DNA: TGTGCCAGCAGTTTACCAGGAGGCCAGCCCCAGCATTTT; CDR3: CASSLPGGQPQHF
size: -; V: TRBV4-1; D: -; J: TRBJ1-1; DNA: TGCGCCAGCGGAACAAGGGATGAAGCTTTCTTT; CDR3: CASGTRDEAFF
size: -; V: TRBV7-9; D: -; J: TRBJ1-2; DNA: TGTGCCAGCAGCCCGGGGGAGCTTTCTAACTATGGCTACACCTTC; CDR3: CASSPGELSNYGYTF
size: -; V: TRBV6-2/TRBV6-3; D: -; J: TRBJ2-1; DNA: TGTGCCAGCAGTCCCCGGGAGCGCAATGAGCAGTTCTTC; CDR3: CASSPRERNEQFF
size: few; V: TRBV15; D: -; J: TRBJ1-1; DNA: TGTGCCACCAGCAGCTGGGGCCTGAACACTGAAGCTTTCTTT; CDR3: CATSSWGLNTEAFF
size: -; V: TRBV20-1; D: TRBD1; J: TRBJ2-1; DNA: TGCAGTGCTTTTGGGGACAGGGGGTTGGATGAGCAGTTCTTC; CDR3: CSAFGDRGLDEQFF
size: -; V: TRBV6-2/TRBV6-3; D: -; J: TRBJ1-1; DNA: TGTGCCAGCAAACCATTAGACGGAGCGAACACTGAAGCTTTCTTT; CDR3: CASKPLDGANTEAFF